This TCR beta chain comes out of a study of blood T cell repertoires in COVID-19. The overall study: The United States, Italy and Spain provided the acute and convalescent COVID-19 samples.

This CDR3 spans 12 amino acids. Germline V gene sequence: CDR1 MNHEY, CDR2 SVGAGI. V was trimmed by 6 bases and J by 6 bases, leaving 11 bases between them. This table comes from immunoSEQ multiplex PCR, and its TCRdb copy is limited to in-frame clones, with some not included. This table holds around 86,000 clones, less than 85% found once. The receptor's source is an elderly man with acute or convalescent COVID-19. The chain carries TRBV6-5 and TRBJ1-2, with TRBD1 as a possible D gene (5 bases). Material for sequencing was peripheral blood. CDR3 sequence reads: CASRTTVDGYTF. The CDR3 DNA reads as TGTGCCAGCAGAACGACAGTTGATGGCTACACCTTC.